The clone carrying this T cell receptor beta chain was found many times. Its antigen remains unknown. The iRepertoire nested amplicon-rescue multiplex PCR amplified TCR alpha and beta CDR3s from RNA. TCRdb ran MiXCR on the multiplex PCR reads and lists one entry per CDR3 protein. In the table there are about 410,000 distinct CDR3 sequences, about two fifths of which are singletons. The entry originates in a study of glioma-infiltrating T cells. Germline-derived CDR1 and CDR2 are LNHNV and YYDKDF (reference sequence). V was cut by 1 base and J by 8 bases, with 18 bases left in between. The CDR3 runs to 16 residues. Study-wide points: CDR3 overlap between tissue and blood was very small.

The sequenced sample was glioma tissue, nonneoplastic brain tissue, or PBMCs (not recorded which). The receptor comes from a human donor with low-grade glioma or glioblastoma, undergoing nonglioma brain surgery, or in good health (not recorded which). The chain employs TRBV15 and TRBJ2-1; D possibly corresponds to TRBD1 (6 bases). The CDR3 protein is CATSRASIRGFDEQFF. The CDR3 DNA follows: TGTGCCACCAGCAGAGCCTCCATCAGGGGCTTCGATGAGCAGTTCTTC.